Following are 27 T cell receptor beta chains from one sample sequenced in a study of shared clonotypes between healthy human individuals. Some clones are missing from TCRdb's copy, which holds only in-frame ones; the method was immunoSEQ multiplex PCR. The data contain some 600,000 clones, approximately 96% of them seen just once; the ten biggest clones take up 0.095% to 0.13%. CD45RO-negative cells were positively selected for CCR7, leaving out terminally differentiated effector memory CD45RA+ cells. Sequenced sample: naive CD8+ T cells sorted from blood. Source of these receptors: a woman aged 25 to 39 in good health.

The J gene is TRBJ1-2, the V gene TRBV6-5, with 9 nucleotides matching TRBD1. J lost 5 bases, V lost 1 base, and 2 bases had no gene match. This CDR3 contains 14 residues. Germline values: CDR1 MNHEY, CDR2 SVGAGI. The CDR3 DNA reads TGTGCCAGCAGTTACTTTGGGACAGGGTATGGCTACACCTTC. Translating it yields CASSYFGTGYGYTF.

The chain links TRBV14 to TRBJ2-1; TRBD2 agrees at 11 bases. This CDR3 spans 16 amino acids. Germline-derived CDR1 and CDR2 are SGHDN and FVKESK. V was clipped by 1 base and J by 12 bases; unmatched bases: 11. CDR3 sequence: CASSQAGVAGGPRQFF. CDR3 coding DNA: TGTGCCAGCAGCCAAGCAGGAGTAGCGGGAGGGCCGCGGCAGTTCTTC. The full variable domain, with the rest looked up from reference TRBV14 and TRBJ2-1, is EAGVTQFPSHSVIEKGQTVTLRCDPISGHDNLYWYRRVMGKEIKFLLHFVKESKQDESGMPNNRFLAERTGGTYSTLKVQPAELEDSGVYFCASSQAGVAGGPRQFFGPGTRLTVL.

V gene TRBV9 combines with J gene TRBJ2-3; D perhaps matches TRBD2 (6 bases). V lost 2 bases and J 3 bases, leaving 13 bases between the germline ends. This CDR3 region has 15 residues. The germline V gene has CDR1 SGDLS and CDR2 YYNGEE. This chain's CDR3 is CASSVGAGTTDTQYF. The CDR3 DNA is TGTGCCAGCAGCGTCGGTGCGGGGACTACAGATACGCAGTATTTT.

This clone appeared once. The chain joins TRBV7-9 to TRBJ1-3; 7 nucleotides agree with TRBD1. Germline V CDR1 and CDR2: SEHNR, FQNEAQ (reference sequence). The junction had 11 bases not matched to a gene; V was cut back by 5 bases and J by 1 base. The CDR3 sequence is 17 residues long. Written as DNA, the CDR3 is TGTGCCAGCAGCCCGAGCCTCGACAGGGCGTCTGGAAACACCATATATTTT. It translates to CASSPSLDRASGNTIYF.

This clone has only one observation. This chain links TRBV10-2 with TRBJ2-3; D is unclear. Trimming took off 4 bases at V and 4 bases at J, with 15 bases between the two ends. CDR1 and CDR2 from the germline V gene are WSHSY and SAAADI. The CDR3 consists of 15 residues. CDR3: CASSVSARVADTQYF. CDR3 nucleotides: TGCGCCAGCAGTGTTTCGGCAAGGGTTGCAGATACGCAGTATTTT.

In nucleotides, the CDR3 is TGTGCCAGCAGTCGCGAAGTGGGCTACGAGCAGTACTTC. Protein: CASSREVGYEQYF. The chain is built from TRBV7-6 and TRBJ2-7; the D is unclear. Germline values: CDR1 SGHVS, CDR2 FNYEAQ. The CDR3 is 13 amino acids. V lost 6 bases and J lost 3, with 12 bases in between.

The chain has TRBV27 and TRBJ2-1; 11 bases fit TRBD2. CDR1 is MNHEY, CDR2 SMNVEV, per germline (reference sequence). The CDR3 sequence is 16 residues long. V dropped 5 bases and J dropped 3; count of bases not matched to a gene: 6. The CDR3 region has the DNA TGTGCCAGCAGTATGGGGACTAGCGGCTTCTACAATGAGCAGTTCTTC. Translated, it gives CASSMGTSGFYNEQFF.

This clone is a singleton in its sample. The chain carries TRBV7-9 and TRBJ2-7; 9 bases fit TRBD2. Germline CDR1 reads SEHNR; CDR2 reads FQNEAQ (reference sequence). The CDR3 runs to 16 residues. Germline trimming cut 1 base from V and 3 bases from J; bases unmatched to any gene: 7. The CDR3 sequence: CASSLVGGRVNYEQYF. The CDR3 DNA follows: TGTGCCAGCAGCTTAGTGGGCGGGAGGGTCAACTACGAGCAGTACTTC.

The chain couples TRBV7-9 to TRBJ2-5; D gene unclear. V was pared by 2 bases and J by 4 bases, with 11 bases between. The CDR3 runs 14 residues. CDR1 is SEHNR and CDR2 is FQNEAQ in the germline V gene (reference sequence). The CDR3 nucleotides read TGTGCCAGCAGCTTATGGGGTTATTCAGAGACCCAGTACTTC. Residues: CASSLWGYSETQYF.

V usage is TRBV19 and J usage is TRBJ2-5, with D perhaps given as TRBD1 or TRBD2 (5 bases each). V lost 3 bases to trimming and J lost 5 bases, with 10 bases between them. The V gene's germline CDR1 is LNHDA and CDR2 SQIVND (reference sequence). The CDR3 is 13 amino acids. DNA for the CDR3: TGTGCCAGTAGTATGGTCGAGGGGGAGACCCAGTACTTC. It codes for CASSMVEGETQYF.

The chain couples TRBV7-7 to TRBJ2-7; D may match TRBD1 or TRBD2 (5 bases each). In germline, CDR1 is SSHAT, CDR2 FNYEAQ (reference sequence). Trimming removed 5 bases from V and 5 bases from J, with 13 bases in between. This CDR3 spans 13 amino acids. The CDR3 DNA sequence: TGTGCCAGCAGCCTATATGGGACGGACGAGCAGTACTTC. Translating it yields CASSLYGTDEQYF.

The chain joins TRBV7-9 to TRBJ2-2, with D hard to call. The V gene lost 1 base and the J gene lost 7 bases, with 4 bases spanning the gap. CDR1 SEHNR and CDR2 FQNEAQ come from the germline V gene (reference sequence). This CDR3 is 12 amino acids long. Here the CDR3 DNA reads TGTGCCAGCAGCTTAGACGGCGGGGAGCTGTTTTTT. It codes for CASSLDGGELFF.

The chain is built from TRBV5-1 and TRBJ2-7, with a weak D call TRBD1 (6 bases). Germline-derived CDR1 and CDR2 are SGHRS and YFSETQ. Between the trimmed V and J ends, which lost 2 bases and 6 bases, there was a span of 9 bases. CDR3 length: 12 residues. CDR3 sequence (DNA): TGCGCCAGCAGCTTTGGGGGCGTCGAGCAGTACTTC. It specifies CASSFGGVEQYF. Full variable domain (remainder filled in from reference TRBV5-1 and TRBJ2-7): KAGVTQTPRYLIKTRGQQVTLSCSPISGHRSVSWYQQTPGQGLQFLFEYFSETQRNKGNFPGRFSGRQFSNSRSEMNVSTLELGDSALYLCASSFGGVEQYFGPGTRLTVT.

CDR3 protein: CATETAYGANVLTF. CDR3 coding DNA: TGTGCCACCGAAACAGCCTATGGGGCCAACGTCCTGACTTTC. V is TRBV15 and J is TRBJ2-6, with D hard to call. CDR1 is LNHNV, CDR2 YYDKDF, per germline (reference sequence). Trimming pared 8 bases from V and 3 bases from J, leaving 11 bases between. The CDR3 covers 14 residues.

This clone has a single count. The CDR3 DNA sequence: TGCGCCAGCAGCTGGGGAAGGGCTTTGAATTCACCCCTCCACTTT. Translation: CASSWGRALNSPLHF. This chain links TRBV5-1 with TRBJ1-6; D ambiguous. CDR1 and CDR2 from the germline V gene are SGHRS and YFSETQ. The CDR3 runs to 15 residues. V was clipped by 3 bases and J by 7 bases, with 14 bases between them.

J is TRBJ2-7 and V is TRBV10-1, with 13 bases aligning to TRBD2. The V segment lost 2 bases and the J segment 6 bases; nucleotides outside the gene matches: 1. This CDR3 has 14 residues. Per the germline V gene, CDR1 is WNHNN and CDR2 is SYGVQD (reference sequence). The CDR3 coding sequence is TGCGCCAGCAGTGAGGGGACTAGCGGGACCGAGCAGTACTTC. As protein: CASSEGTSGTEQYF.

V is TRBV5-6 and J is TRBJ2-5; no definite D call. Germline loops: CDR1 SGHDT, CDR2 YYEEEE. Trimming removed 3 bases from V and 2 bases from J, with 14 bases in between. The CDR3 is made up of 15 amino acids. CDR3 sequence reads: CASSSAGSRQETQYF. The CDR3 DNA sequence: TGTGCCAGCAGCTCGGCAGGTTCGAGACAAGAGACCCAGTACTTC.

The genes are TRBV11-2 and TRBJ2-7, with unresolved D. The CDR3 is 13 residues long. Trimming pared 0 bases from V and 2 bases from J, leaving 5 bases between. Per germline, CDR1 SGHAT and CDR2 FQNNGV. The CDR3 DNA reads TGTGCCAGCAGCTTAGACACGACCTACGAGCAGTACTTC. It yields the protein CASSLDTTYEQYF.

This rearrangement joins TRBV4-1 to TRBJ1-6; 9 nucleotides agree with TRBD1. CDR3 length: 14 residues. The V and J ends lost 3 bases and 10 bases, in that order; junction bases with no gene match: 4. Germline-derived CDR1 and CDR2 are MGHRA and YSYEKL. The CDR3 bases are TGCGCCAGCAGCCAGGGACAGGGAGAATCACCCCTCCACTTT. Protein: CASSQGQGESPLHF.

The V gene is TRBV6-6, the J gene TRBJ1-5; D is perhaps TRBD1 (6 bases). This CDR3 contains 14 residues. Germline CDR1 is MNHNY and CDR2 is SVGAGI (reference sequence). Trimming removed 3 bases at V and 7 bases at J, with 13 bases between. CDR3 residues: CASSYYRGAQPQHF. Written as DNA, the CDR3 is TGTGCCAGCAGTTATTATCGGGGGGCCCAGCCCCAGCATTTT.

The chain links TRBV29-1 to TRBJ2-2, with 8 bases lining up with TRBD1. CDR1 and CDR2 (germline): SQVTM, ANQGSEA. V lost 1 base to trimming and J lost 6 bases; unmatched junction nucleotides: 10. The CDR3 totals 16 residues. This CDR3 reads CSVEGRQGSGAGELFF. The CDR3 bases are TGCAGCGTTGAAGGGCGACAGGGGTCCGGGGCCGGGGAGCTGTTTTTT.

CDR3 region: CASSLYRGNSYEQYF. The DNA for the CDR3 is TGTGCCAGCAGTCTCTACAGGGGCAATTCCTACGAGCAGTACTTC. The chain links TRBV28 to TRBJ2-7; 7 bases are a match to TRBD1. Germline values: CDR1 MDHEN, CDR2 SYDVKM. The CDR3 loop spans 15 amino acids. Trimming took 5 bases from V and 1 from J; bases not matched to a gene: 8.

This clone was seen only once. The CDR3: CASRPIVGGVEEGNTGELFF. CDR3 in DNA: TGTGCCAGCAGACCGATCGTCGGGGGGGTTGAGGAAGGGAACACCGGGGAGCTGTTTTTT. The rearrangement uses TRBV13 and TRBJ2-2; 8 nucleotides agree with TRBD2. This CDR3 has 20 residues. Per the germline V gene, CDR1 is PRHDT and CDR2 is FYEKMQ (reference sequence). V gave up 6 bases and J gave up 1 base; unmatched junction bases: 19.

The chain couples TRBV14 to TRBJ1-1; maybe TRBD1 (5 bases). The CDR3 is 15 amino acids. Germline V lookup: CDR1 SGHDN, CDR2 FVKESK. Trimming cost V 4 bases and J 2 bases, with 14 bases left between them. CDR3 sequence reads: CASSPPRGLNTEAFF. DNA for the CDR3: TGTGCCAGCAGCCCGCCCCGGGGCCTCAACACTGAAGCTTTCTTT.

The rearrangement uses TRBV9 and TRBJ2-5; D is ambiguous. This CDR3 has 13 residues. The germline CDR1 and CDR2 sequences are SGDLS and YYNGEE. Trimming cost V 3 bases and J 1 base, with 7 bases left between them. CDR3 loop: CASSDRTQETQYF. In nucleotides, the CDR3 is TGTGCCAGCAGCGACCGTACCCAAGAGACCCAGTACTTC. Together with reference TRBV9 and TRBJ2-5, the CDR3 gives the full variable domain: DSGVTQTPKHLITATGQRVTLRCSPRSGDLSVYWYQQSLDQGLQFLIQYYNGEERAKGNILERFSAQQFPDLHSELNLSSLELGDSALYFCASSDRTQETQYFGPGTRLLVL.

The chain employs TRBV27 and TRBJ2-1; tentatively, D is TRBD2 (6 bases). Germline V CDR1 and CDR2: MNHEY, SMNVEV (reference sequence). The CDR3 is 14 amino acids. Trimming left V 5 bases short and J 5 bases short, with 13 bases between. CDR3 sequence reads: CASSRAGLDNEQFF. CDR3 nucleotide sequence: TGTGCCAGCAGTCGGGCGGGACTTGACAATGAGCAGTTCTTC.

This clone came up once. The chain joins TRBV7-8 to TRBJ1-4, with D perhaps matching TRBD1 (6 bases). V lost 4 bases to trimming and J lost 7 bases, with 16 bases between them. Germline V gene data show CDR1 as SGHVS and CDR2 as FQNEAQ. The CDR3 consists of 15 residues. The CDR3: CASSSVPGAGEKLFF. The DNA of the CDR3 is TGTGCCAGCAGCTCTGTGCCGGGGGCAGGTGAAAAACTGTTTTTT.